This T cell receptor beta chain stems from a study of early T cells in non-severe SARS-CoV-2 infection. This CDR3 has 18 residues. Germline V gives CDR1 SGHTA, CDR2 FQGNSA. Unmatched junction bases numbered 11, after V lost 5 bases and J lost 4 bases. This clonotype was recorded at least ten times. Individual cDNA molecules were tagged with unique molecular identifiers. From the 5' RACE reads, TCRdb called clonotypes with MiXCR, one entry per CDR3 protein. The sample holds tens of thousands of distinct CDR3 sequences; approximately 6% are singletons and the top ten take about 5.3%. The receptor's source is an adult who was a healthcare worker with PCR-confirmed SARS-CoV-2 infection or an uninfected control (not recorded which). This rearrangement joins TRBV7-2 to TRBJ2-3, with 14 bases identical to TRBD2. Sequenced material: whole blood. CDR3 sequence reads: CASSRKRGLAGDADTQYF. In DNA, the CDR3 is TGTGCCAGCAGCCGGAAAAGGGGACTAGCGGGAGATGCAGATACGCAGTATTTT.